This TCR beta chain was profiled in a study of blood T cells in healthy people across ages. Overall study: Template switching caught about one barcoded beta molecule for each two T cells.

The germline V gene encodes CDR1 PRHDT and CDR2 FYEKMQ (reference sequence). V lost 0 bases, J lost 1 base, and 12 bases lay in between. This CDR3 region has 16 residues. Then a second PCR, running roughly 7 to 11 cycles, was carried out with a sample-barcoded 5' primer and a J-beta primer mix. Per sample, CDR3-containing paired-end reads numbered at least 3 million. TCRdb itself ran the 5' RACE reads through MiXCR, one entry per CDR3 protein. The sample holds 1.5 million to 2 million distinct CDR3 sequences, about 35% seen once. Many counts were recorded for this clonotype. The sequencing sample was made of blood. This clonotype originated in a woman aged 25 to 39 in good health. V usage is TRBV13 and J usage is TRBJ2-5; no reliable D call. The CDR3 DNA sequence: TGTGCCAGCAGCTTAGGCCACGGCAGTAGCCAAGAGACCCAGTACTTC. It yields the protein CASSLGHGSSQETQYF.